This T cell receptor (beta chain) was identified during a study of blood T cell repertoires in COVID-19. For the study at large: In each case, the material was cDNA or gDNA derived from T cells, B-cell-depleted T cells, or PBMCs.

Trimming cost V 1 base and J 7 bases, with 20 bases left between them. The CDR3 has 17 amino acids. The germline CDR1 and CDR2 sequences are MNHEY and SMNVEV (reference sequence). Method: immunoSEQ multiplex PCR; TCRdb's copy keeps in-frame clones and lacks some. Of around 190,000 clones listed, approximately 90% are singletons. The receptor's source is a man aged 50 or older with COVID-19, enrolled during active disease. V and J are TRBV27 and TRBJ2-1, with a tentative D call TRBD2 (6 bases). Material: peripheral blood. The CDR3 DNA follows: TGTGCCAGCAGTTTATATTTGCGGGGAGGCAAGGGGAATGAGCAGTTCTTC. Its translation: CASSLYLRGGKGNEQFF.